This is a list of T cell receptor beta chains from one sample in a study of vaccination effects on CD4 cells after COVID-19. These TCRs' antigens remain unknown. Clones were sequenced by immunoSEQ multiplex PCR, and TCRdb holds only the in-frame ones, with some missing. This table holds fewer than 35,000 clones, around 70% found once. The starting material was CD4+ T cells from PBMCs cultured without peptide, obtained before COVID-19 vaccination. These receptors all stem from a human donor who received a COVID-19 vaccine. Each CDR3 is given with its conserved first and last residue. A D gene is named only where the DNA matches it firmly. A row's size may be missing; if present it is once, few, many or a size class.

>12|TRBV19|TRBJ1-2|-|TRBD1
CASSIGDSGYTF
TGTGCCAGTAGTATAGGGGACAGCGGCTACACCTTC
>15|TRBV5-4|TRBJ1-6|-|TRBD1
CASTPDRANNSPLHF
TGTGCCAGCACCCCGGACAGGGCGAATAATTCACCCCTCCACTTT
>15|TRBV30|TRBJ1-2|-|-
CAWSVGAGRNYGYTF
TGTGCCTGGAGTGTAGGGGCAGGGCGAAACTATGGCTACACCTTC
>13|TRBV18|TRBJ1-5|few|-
CASSLGSNQPQHF
TGTGCCAGCTCGTTAGGGAGCAATCAGCCCCAGCATTTT
>12|TRBV19|TRBJ1-5|-|TRBD1
CASGGTGGPQHF
TGTGCCAGTGGGGGGACAGGAGGCCCCCAGCATTTT
>15|TRBV11-3|TRBJ2-1|medium-sized|TRBD1
CASSLEQGAYNEQFF
TGTGCCAGCAGCTTAGAACAGGGGGCCTACAATGAGCAGTTCTTC
>14|TRBV13|TRBJ2-1|-|-
CASSLGLMGDEQFF
TGTGCCAGCAGCTTAGGTCTAATGGGCGATGAGCAGTTCTTC
>15|TRBV5-1|TRBJ2-7|once|-
CASHSQGQGVYEQYF
TGCGCCAGCCACTCTCAGGGACAAGGGGTCTACGAGCAGTACTTC
>13|TRBV9|TRBJ2-7|-|TRBD1
CASRAQGAGEQYF
TGTGCCAGCAGAGCTCAGGGGGCTGGAGAGCAGTACTTC
>16|TRBV9|TRBJ2-1|-|TRBD2
CASSVGALAGGGEQFF
TGTGCCAGCAGCGTAGGCGCCCTAGCGGGAGGGGGTGAGCAGTTCTTC
>15|TRBV10-3|TRBJ2-5|few|TRBD2
CAISVAGGAQETQYF
TGTGCCATCAGCGTAGCGGGAGGGGCCCAAGAGACCCAGTACTTC
>15|TRBV3-1/TRBV3-2|TRBJ2-1|once|-
CASSQGVGGGNEQFF
TGTGCCAGCAGCCAAGGGGTGGGAGGAGGGAATGAGCAGTTCTTC
>15|TRBV7-2|TRBJ2-1|-|-
CASSLVSSSYNEQFF
TGTGCCAGCAGCTTAGTGTCTAGCTCCTACAATGAGCAGTTCTTC
>15|TRBV5-4|TRBJ2-1|-|TRBD2
CASSLGSGGYNEQFF
TGTGCCAGCAGCTTGGGCTCGGGAGGGTACAATGAGCAGTTCTTC
>15|TRBV10-3|TRBJ1-1|-|-
CAISESGVGGPEAFF
TGTGCCATCAGTGAGTCAGGGGTCGGTGGACCTGAAGCTTTCTTT
>13|TRBV6-4|TRBJ1-1|-|-
CASPHDLNTEAFF
TGTGCCAGCCCCCACGATCTGAACACTGAAGCTTTCTTT
>18|TRBV5-4|TRBJ2-5|-|TRBD2
CASSLGVPRGTYQETQYF
TGTGCCAGCAGCTTGGGTGTGCCGCGGGGGACCTACCAAGAGACCCAGTACTTC
>15|TRBV5-4|TRBJ2-7|-|TRBD2
CASSFSGGAIYEQYF
TGTGCCAGCAGCTTTAGCGGGGGGGCCATTTACGAGCAGTACTTC
>14|TRBV10-1|TRBJ2-2|-|-
CASSLTGPGGELFF
TGCGCCAGCAGTCTGACAGGACCAGGCGGGGAGCTGTTTTTT
>15|TRBV30|TRBJ1-1|-|-
CAWSWQHSGNTEAFF
TGTGCCTGGAGTTGGCAACATTCGGGGAACACTGAAGCTTTCTTT
>19|TRBV7-2|TRBJ2-7|-|TRBD1
CASSLALWDRAALTYEQYF
TGTGCCAGCAGCTTAGCGCTCTGGGACAGGGCGGCCCTAACCTACGAGCAGTACTTC
>17|TRBV5-1|TRBJ2-6|-|TRBD1
CASSPGQANSGANVLTF
TGCGCCAGCAGTCCCGGACAGGCTAACTCTGGGGCCAACGTCCTGACTTTC
>17|TRBV13|TRBJ2-2|-|TRBD2
CASSLRTSGSNTGELFF
TGTGCCAGCAGCTTAAGAACTAGCGGGAGCAACACCGGGGAGCTGTTTTTT
>14|TRBV5-1|TRBJ1-1|-|-
CASSLTFGFTEAFF
TGCGCCAGCAGCTTAACCTTCGGCTTCACTGAAGCTTTCTTT